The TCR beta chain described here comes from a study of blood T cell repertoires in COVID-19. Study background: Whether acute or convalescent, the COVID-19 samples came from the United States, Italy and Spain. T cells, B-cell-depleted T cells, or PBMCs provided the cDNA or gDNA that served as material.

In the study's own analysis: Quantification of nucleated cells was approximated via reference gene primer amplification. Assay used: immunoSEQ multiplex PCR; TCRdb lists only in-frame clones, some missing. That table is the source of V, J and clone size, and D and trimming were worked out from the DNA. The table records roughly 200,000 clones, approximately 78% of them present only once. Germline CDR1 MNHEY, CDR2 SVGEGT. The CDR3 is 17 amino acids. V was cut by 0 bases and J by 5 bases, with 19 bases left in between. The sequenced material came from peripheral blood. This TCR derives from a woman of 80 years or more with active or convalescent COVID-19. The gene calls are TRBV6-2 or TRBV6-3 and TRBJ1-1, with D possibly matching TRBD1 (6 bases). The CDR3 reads CASSYSTRGRGVTEAFF. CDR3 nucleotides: TGTGCCAGCAGTTACTCGACCCGGGGCAGGGGAGTAACTGAAGCTTTCTTT.